The rows below give T cell receptor beta chains drawn from one sample of a study of blood T cell repertoires in COVID-19. Here immunoSEQ multiplex PCR was the method, and the copy in TCRdb shows in-frame clones only, minus some. The table lists 500,000 or so clones, roughly 87% of them singletons. Source material: PBMCs or T cells enriched from blood (not recorded which). The source is a woman aged 18-29 years who had recovered from COVID-19. Each CDR3 is given with its conserved first and last residue. Each record gives: V gene, D gene, clone size, J gene, CDR3 DNA, CDR3 protein. A D gene is named only where the DNA matches it firmly. Where a row states a size, it is once, few, many or the class of an expanded clone; other rows omit it.

TRBV6-5	NA	NA	TRBJ1-1	TGTGCCAGCCGGGACATCATGAACACTGAAGCTTTCTTT	CASRDIMNTEAFF
TRBV4-1	NA	NA	TRBJ1-1	TGCGCCAGCAGCCCCCCAGGAATGAACACTGAAGCTTTCTTT	CASSPPGMNTEAFF
TRBV6-5	TRBD2	NA	TRBJ2-2	TGTGCCACCAGACTAGCGGGGGGGACCGGGGAGCTGTTTTTT	CATRLAGGTGELFF
TRBV2	NA	NA	TRBJ1-1	TGTGCCAGCTTGAATTTGAGGAACACTGAAGCTTTCTTT	CASLNLRNTEAFF
TRBV29-1	NA	NA	TRBJ2-1	TGCAGCGTTGAGAAGGGGTTCTCCTACAATGAGCAGTTCTTC	CSVEKGFSYNEQFF
TRBV6-5	NA	NA	TRBJ2-7	TGTGCCAGCAGTTACTCCAGGTCTTTCAGCTCCTACGAGCAGTACTTC	CASSYSRSFSSYEQYF
TRBV6-5	TRBD1	NA	TRBJ1-2	TGTGCCAGCAGTTACCTGTCCCGGGACAGGGGGTATGGCTACACCTTC	CASSYLSRDRGYGYTF
TRBV24-1	NA	NA	TRBJ2-1	TGTGCCACCAGTGATTCCCTCGCAGGGGATGAGCAGTTCTTC	CATSDSLAGDEQFF
TRBV10-3	TRBD1	few	TRBJ1-1	TGTGCCATCACCGAGAGACAGGGGGGCGACACTGAAGCTTTCTTT	CAITERQGGDTEAFF
TRBV24-1	NA	NA	TRBJ2-2	TGTGCCACCAGTGATTTCGGGTCTCTCCTCACCGGGGAGCTGTTTTTT	CATSDFGSLLTGELFF
TRBV5-1	NA	NA	TRBJ1-2	TGCGCCAGCAGCTTGGATACGCCCGGGGACTATGGCTACACCTTC	CASSLDTPGDYGYTF
TRBV11-2	NA	NA	TRBJ1-4	TGTGCCAGCAGCGGCCAAGGGTCGGGGAGGAATGAAAAACTGTTTTTT	CASSGQGSGRNEKLFF